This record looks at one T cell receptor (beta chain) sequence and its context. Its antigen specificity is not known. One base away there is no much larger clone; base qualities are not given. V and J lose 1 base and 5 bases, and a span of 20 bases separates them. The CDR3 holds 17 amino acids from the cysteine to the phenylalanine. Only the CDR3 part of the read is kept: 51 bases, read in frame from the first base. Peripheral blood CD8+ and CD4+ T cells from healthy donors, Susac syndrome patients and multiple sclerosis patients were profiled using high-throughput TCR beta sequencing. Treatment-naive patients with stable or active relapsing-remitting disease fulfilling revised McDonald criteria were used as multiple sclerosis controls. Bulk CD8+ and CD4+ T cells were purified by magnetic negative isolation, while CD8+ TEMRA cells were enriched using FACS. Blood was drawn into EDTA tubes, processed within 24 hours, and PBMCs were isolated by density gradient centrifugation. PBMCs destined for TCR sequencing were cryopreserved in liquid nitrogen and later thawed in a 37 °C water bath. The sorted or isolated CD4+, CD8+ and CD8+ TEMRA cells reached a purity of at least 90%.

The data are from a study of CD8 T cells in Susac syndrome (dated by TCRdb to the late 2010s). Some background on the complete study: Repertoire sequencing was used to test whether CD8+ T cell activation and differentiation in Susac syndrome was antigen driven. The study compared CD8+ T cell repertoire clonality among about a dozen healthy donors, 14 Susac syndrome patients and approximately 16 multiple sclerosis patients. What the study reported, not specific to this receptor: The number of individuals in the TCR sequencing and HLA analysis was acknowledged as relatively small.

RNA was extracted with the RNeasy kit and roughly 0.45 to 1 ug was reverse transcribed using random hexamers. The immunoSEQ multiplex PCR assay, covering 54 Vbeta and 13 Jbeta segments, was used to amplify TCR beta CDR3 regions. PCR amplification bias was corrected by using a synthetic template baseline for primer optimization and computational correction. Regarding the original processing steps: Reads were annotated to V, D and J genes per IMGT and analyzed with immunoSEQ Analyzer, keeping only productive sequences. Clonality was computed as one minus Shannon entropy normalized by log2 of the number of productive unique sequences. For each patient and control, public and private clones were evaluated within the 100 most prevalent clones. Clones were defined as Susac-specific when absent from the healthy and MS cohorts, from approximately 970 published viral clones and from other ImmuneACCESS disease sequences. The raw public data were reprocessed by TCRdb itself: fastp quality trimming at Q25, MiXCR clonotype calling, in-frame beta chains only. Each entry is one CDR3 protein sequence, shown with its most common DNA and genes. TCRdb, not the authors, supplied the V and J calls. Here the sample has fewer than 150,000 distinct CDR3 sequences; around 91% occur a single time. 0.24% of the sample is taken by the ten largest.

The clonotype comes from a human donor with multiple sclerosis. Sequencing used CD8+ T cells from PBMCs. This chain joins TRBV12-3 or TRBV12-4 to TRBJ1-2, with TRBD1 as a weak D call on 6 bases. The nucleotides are TGTGCCAGCAGTTTAGAGGTTGGGGGCAGTCGTCTGTATGGCTACACCTTC. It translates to CASSLEVGGSRLYGYTF.